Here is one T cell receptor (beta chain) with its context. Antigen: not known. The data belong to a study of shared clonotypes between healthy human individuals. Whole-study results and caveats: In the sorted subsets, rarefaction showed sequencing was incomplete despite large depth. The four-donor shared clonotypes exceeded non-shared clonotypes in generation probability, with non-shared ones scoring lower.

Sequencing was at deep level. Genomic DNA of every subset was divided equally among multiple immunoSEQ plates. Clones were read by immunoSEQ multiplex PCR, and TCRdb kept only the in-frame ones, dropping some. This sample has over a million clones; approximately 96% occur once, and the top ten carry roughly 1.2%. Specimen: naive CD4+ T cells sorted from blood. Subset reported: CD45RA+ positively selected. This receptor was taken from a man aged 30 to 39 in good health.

This CDR3 reads CASSPNYEQYF. CDR3 DNA sequence: TGTGCCAGCAGTCCCAACTACGAGCAGTACTTC. This chain joins TRBV27 and TRBJ2-7; D not resolved. The CDR3 spans 11 residues. Germline assignment: CDR1 MNHEY and CDR2 SMNVEV (reference sequence). V was shortened by 5 bases and J by 3 bases, with 5 bases between the two germline ends.